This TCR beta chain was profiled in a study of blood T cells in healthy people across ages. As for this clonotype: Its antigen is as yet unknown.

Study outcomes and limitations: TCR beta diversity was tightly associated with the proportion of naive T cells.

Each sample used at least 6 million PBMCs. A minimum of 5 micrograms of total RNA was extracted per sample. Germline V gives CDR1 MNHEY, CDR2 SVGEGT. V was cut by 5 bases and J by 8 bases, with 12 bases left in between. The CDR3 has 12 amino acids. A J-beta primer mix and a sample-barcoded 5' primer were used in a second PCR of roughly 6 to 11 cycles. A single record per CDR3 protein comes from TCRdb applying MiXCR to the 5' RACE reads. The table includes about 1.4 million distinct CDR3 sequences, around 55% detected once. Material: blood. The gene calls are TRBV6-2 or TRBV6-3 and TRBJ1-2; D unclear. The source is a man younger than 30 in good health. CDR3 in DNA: TGTGCCAGCAGTCGGTGGATGGAAGGCTACACCTTC. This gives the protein CASSRWMEGYTF.